The clone carrying this T cell receptor beta chain showed up just a few times. The sample is drawn from a study of stem cell transplantation in POMP-related autoinflammatory disease. On the study more broadly: Impaired MHC class I-dependent CD8+ differentiation was hypothesized from defective thymoproteasomes.

Sequenced by immunoSEQ multiplex PCR; TCRdb stores in-frame clones only, minus some. The sample shows 33,000 or so clones, around nine tenths of them seen only once. The germline V and J ends were trimmed by 4 bases and 4 bases, with 11 bases remaining between them. The germline V gene has CDR1 SGHKS and CDR2 YYEKEE (reference sequence). CDR3 length: 13 amino acids. Prominent immunodeficiency with autoinflammation defined PRAID. The sequencing used CD4+ T cells from PBMCs, collected before stem cell transplantation. The clonotype was recovered from a human donor with POMP-related autoinflammation and immune dysregulation (PRAID). The J gene is TRBJ1-1, the V gene TRBV5-5; D is unclear. CDR3 nucleotides: TGTGCCAGCAGCCAGGACGGGAGCACTGAAGCTTTCTTT. The encoded protein is CASSQDGSTEAFF. The variable domain in full, with the rest retrieved from reference TRBV5-5 and TRBJ1-1, is DAGVTQSPTHLIKTRGQQVTLRCSPISGHKSVSWYQQVLGQGPQFIFQYYEKEERGRGNFPDRFSARQFPNYSSELNVNALLLGDSALYLCASSQDGSTEAFFGQGTRLTVV.